The rows below give T cell receptor beta chains drawn from one sample of a study of cytomegalovirus exposure and HLA in healthy donors. Generated by immunoSEQ multiplex PCR, the TCRdb table keeps only in-frame clones and is missing some. This table has tens of thousands of clones, approximately 80% appearing once. Material for sequencing was PBMCs. The receptors stem from a middle-aged woman in good health and CMV-seronegative. The CDR3 runs from the conserved cysteine through the conserved F or W. A D gene is named only where the DNA matches it firmly. The size entry is marked missing in some rows and otherwise reads once, few, many or a size class.

size	V	J	D	DNA	CDR3
once	TRBV28	TRBJ2-7	-	TGTGCCAGCAGTTCCGGGACTCTCTCCTACGAGCAGTACTTC	CASSSGTLSYEQYF
-	TRBV7-9	TRBJ2-1	-	TGTGCCAGCAGCTCTAAGGAGACTATGTCCTACAATGAGCAGTTCTTC	CASSSKETMSYNEQFF
few	TRBV6-5	TRBJ1-2	-	TGTGCCAGCAGTTACGGGGGGGCTGCTGGCTACACCTTC	CASSYGGAAGYTF
-	TRBV28	TRBJ1-1	-	TGTGCCAGCAGTTTAGGGGGCCCCCCTTTGAACACTGAAGCTTTCTTT	CASSLGGPPLNTEAFF
-	TRBV19	TRBJ1-1	-	TGTGCCAGTAAGGCCCCGGGGACTGAAGCTTTCTTT	CASKAPGTEAFF
once	TRBV7-2	TRBJ2-1	TRBD2	TGTGCCAGCAGCAAACCCCTAGCGGGAGAGGGTTGGACGTTCTATGAGCAGTTCTTC	CASSKPLAGEGWTFYEQFF
-	TRBV7-8	TRBJ2-5	-	TGTGCCAGCAGCTTAAGCCCGAAGGAGACCCAGTACTTC	CASSLSPKETQYF
-	TRBV2	TRBJ2-7	TRBD2	TGTGCCAGCAGGAGACTAGCGGGAGGGTACGAGCAGTACTTC	CASRRLAGGYEQYF
-	TRBV28	TRBJ1-5	-	TGTGCCAGCAGTTCTGTCCCCGGCAGTGGAGGCAATCAGCCCCAGCATTTT	CASSSVPGSGGNQPQHF
-	TRBV7-2	TRBJ2-2	TRBD1	TGTGCCAGCAGCTACGGGGACAGACGAACCGGGGAGCTGTTTTTT	CASSYGDRRTGELFF
-	TRBV28	TRBJ2-3	TRBD2	TGTGCCAGCAGTCTCAGCGGGAGTGGCGCAGATACGCAGTATTTT	CASSLSGSGADTQYF
once	TRBV27	TRBJ1-1	TRBD1	TGTGCCAGCAGTTCATGGGACAGGTCCCACACTGAAGCTTTCTTT	CASSSWDRSHTEAFF
-	TRBV7-9	TRBJ2-1	-	TGTGCCAGCAGCTCTTACAGGGACGATGAGCAGTTCTTC	CASSSYRDDEQFF
-	TRBV11-3	TRBJ1-1	-	TGTGCCAGCAGCCTGGGGGCAGGAATGGCTGAAGCTTTCTTT	CASSLGAGMAEAFF
-	TRBV29-1	TRBJ2-1	-	TGCAGCGTTGAGAAGAGGGGGATCGATGAGCAGTTCTTC	CSVEKRGIDEQFF
-	TRBV5-1	TRBJ2-3	TRBD2	TGCGCCAGCAGCTTACTAGCGCCAGATACGCAGTATTTT	CASSLLAPDTQYF
few	TRBV5-1	TRBJ1-1	TRBD1	TGCGCCAGCAGCTTACATAACAGGGGCACTGAAGCTTTCTTT	CASSLHNRGTEAFF
-	TRBV20-1	TRBJ2-1	-	TGCAGTGCTGAGGGATACAATGAGCAGTTCTTC	CSAEGYNEQFF
few	TRBV5-1	TRBJ2-7	TRBD2	TGCGCCAGCAGCCCCCAGGGAGGGGCCTACGAGCAGTACTTC	CASSPQGGAYEQYF
few	TRBV4-1	TRBJ1-2	-	TGCGCCAGCAGCCAAGAAGGTTGGGGGGACCCTAACTATGGCTACACCTTC	CASSQEGWGDPNYGYTF
once	TRBV11-3	TRBJ2-1	TRBD2	TGTGCCAGCAGCTTAGATGGGACTAGCCTTCCAGCCTACAATGAGCAGTTCTTC	CASSLDGTSLPAYNEQFF
few	TRBV18	TRBJ1-1	TRBD1	TGTGCCAGCTCGGACCGACAGGGGAAGGGCACTGAAGCTTTCTTT	CASSDRQGKGTEAFF
-	TRBV19	TRBJ2-1	TRBD2	TGTGCCAGTAGTCCACGACTAGCGCAGCTTCGTGAGCAGTTCTTC	CASSPRLAQLREQFF
-	TRBV5-1	TRBJ1-2	TRBD1	TGCGCCAGCAGCACGACAGGGTTTTATGGCGGCTACACCTTC	CASSTTGFYGGYTF
-	TRBV9	TRBJ2-3	TRBD2	TGTGCCAGCAGCGTAGAAGTGGGAGGGCCTTATACGGGCACAGATACGCAGTATTTT	CASSVEVGGPYTGTDTQYF
-	TRBV27	TRBJ1-1	-	TGTGCCAGCAGTCCCCGACCCCAAGGGAGCGGTGAAGCTTTCTTT	CASSPRPQGSGEAFF
-	TRBV29-1	TRBJ1-1	-	TGCAGCGTTAACACAGCCAATGAAGCTTTCTTT	CSVNTANEAFF
once	TRBV27	TRBJ2-7	TRBD2	TGTGCCAGCAGTTCGGTCCTCGCGGGAGGGCCGTACGAGCAGTACTTC	CASSSVLAGGPYEQYF
-	TRBV28	TRBJ2-1	TRBD2	TGTGCCAGCAGTAGGGCGGGAGGGCCGTTGGGGGAGCAGTTCTTC	CASSRAGGPLGEQFF
-	TRBV7-3	TRBJ2-1	-	TGTGCCAGCAGCTTAACCTACTCCTCCTACAATGAGCAGTTCTTC	CASSLTYSSYNEQFF
-	TRBV4-1	TRBJ2-2	-	TGCGCCAGCAGCCAAGACAGCGCCACCGGGGAGCTGTTTTTT	CASSQDSATGELFF
-	TRBV11-2	TRBJ2-7	TRBD1	TGTGCCAGCAGCTTAGATCAGGGGGTCAGTAATTCCCCCTACGAGCAGTACTTC	CASSLDQGVSNSPYEQYF
-	TRBV4-1	TRBJ2-7	TRBD2	TGCGCCAGCAGCCAGGGGCTAGCGGCCAACGAGCAGTACTTC	CASSQGLAANEQYF
-	TRBV7-2	TRBJ1-1	-	TGTGCCAGCAGCTGGACAACAATCATGAACACTGAAGCTTTCTTT	CASSWTTIMNTEAFF
-	TRBV6-1	TRBJ1-1	-	TGTGCCAGCAGGTTAAAGAACACTGAAGCTTTCTTT	CASRLKNTEAFF
-	TRBV11-2	TRBJ1-2	-	TGTGCCAGCAGCTTAGATCTTATGCGGGCTTACACCTTC	CASSLDLMRAYTF
-	TRBV28	TRBJ1-2	TRBD1	TGTGCCAGCAGTTTTTACTTAGACAGGGGGCGGAACTATGGCTACACCTTC	CASSFYLDRGRNYGYTF
-	TRBV10-3	TRBJ1-2	TRBD1	TGTGCCATCAGTGAGTATGCAGGGGGCGCCTCCAACTATGGCTACACCTTC	CAISEYAGGASNYGYTF
-	TRBV5-4	TRBJ2-4	TRBD1	TGTGCCAGCAGCTTTTCCGGGACAGGGAAAAACATTCAGTACTTC	CASSFSGTGKNIQYF